This is a list of T cell receptor beta chains from one sample in a study of cytomegalovirus exposure and HLA in healthy donors. The repertoire was sequenced with immunoSEQ multiplex PCR; TCRdb's copy has only in-frame clones and lacks some. The top ten hold more than 2% of the sample, which has fewer than 200,000 clones, approximately 84% seen once. The specimen sequenced was PBMCs. These receptors all come from a man between 18 and 35 years old in good health and CMV-seropositive. The CDR3 runs from the conserved cysteine through the conserved F or W. The D gene is left open where the match is weak. A row's size may be missing; if present it is once, few, many or a size class.

D,V,size,J,length,DNA,CDR3
TRBD1,TRBV13,few,TRBJ2-7,12,TGTGCCAGCAGCTCCCAGGGGGACGAGCAGTACTTC,CASSSQGDEQYF
TRBD1,TRBV6-1,.,TRBJ1-1,15,TGTGCCAGCAGCCTAGGGACAGGGTCAAGGGCTGAAGCTTTCTTT,CASSLGTGSRAEAFF
TRBD1,TRBV9,once,TRBJ2-7,15,TGTGCCAGCAGCCCGATGGGACAGGGGATGGGCGAGCAGTACTTC,CASSPMGQGMGEQYF
.,TRBV7-8,few,TRBJ1-2,15,TGTGCCAGCAGCTTTATGGACACCCTGCGGAATGGCTACACCTTC,CASSFMDTLRNGYTF
.,TRBV4-1,.,TRBJ1-1,15,TGCGCCAGCAGCCAACACGGACAGCTGAACACTGAAGCTTTCTTT,CASSQHGQLNTEAFF
TRBD2,TRBV5-6,.,TRBJ2-5,16,TGTGCCAGCAGCTTGGTGGGTAGCGGGTACCAAGAGACCCAGTACTTC,CASSLVGSGYQETQYF
TRBD2,TRBV7-6,few,TRBJ2-3,15,TGTGCCAGCAGCTCCCTGGCGGGGGGCACAGATACGCAGTATTTT,CASSSLAGGTDTQYF
.,TRBV6-6,.,TRBJ2-3,16,TGTGCCAGCAGTGCGTTGGGGGGGGCTAACACAGATACGCAGTATTTT,CASSALGGANTDTQYF
.,TRBV25-1,once,TRBJ2-7,12,TGTGCCAGCAGGATGTCAGGGTCAGGGCAGTACTTC,CASRMSGSGQYF
.,TRBV11-2,.,TRBJ1-2,15,TGTGCCAGCAGCTTAGCGACAGGAATAACCTATGGCTACACCTTC,CASSLATGITYGYTF
TRBD1,TRBV10-3,.,TRBJ1-2,16,TGTGCCATCAGTGAGGGAGGATTTACAGGGGACTATGGCTACACCTTC,CAISEGGFTGDYGYTF
.,TRBV7-8,.,TRBJ1-5,17,TGTGCCAGCAGCCCCCGCCTCGGGTTTTATAGCAATCAGCCCCAGCATTTT,CASSPRLGFYSNQPQHF
.,TRBV4-1,once,TRBJ2-3,15,TGCGCCAGCAGCCAAGATATCAGGATCACAGATACGCAGTATTTT,CASSQDIRITDTQYF
TRBD1,TRBV10-3,.,TRBJ1-2,13,TGTGCCATCAGGATAACAGGGGCTGGCGGCTACACCTTC,CAIRITGAGGYTF
TRBD1,TRBV19,.,TRBJ1-4,15,TGTGCCAGTAGTAAGAGGACAGGGCTGGATGAAAAACTGTTTTTT,CASSKRTGLDEKLFF
TRBD2,TRBV4-1,.,TRBJ2-3,18,TGCGCCAGCAGCCGTGGTCCCGCTCTAGCGGGGATCACAGATACGCAGTATTTT,CASSRGPALAGITDTQYF
TRBD2,TRBV5-4,.,TRBJ2-7,14,TGTGCCAGCAGCGCAAGCGGGGGGGCCTACGAGCAGTACTTC,CASSASGGAYEQYF
TRBD1,TRBV19,.,TRBJ1-1,14,TGTGCCAGTAGTCTCCCACAGGGGGCGACTGAAGCTTTCTTT,CASSLPQGATEAFF
TRBD2,TRBV9,few,TRBJ2-7,13,TGTGCCAGCAGCGTCGCCTGGGGGGGCGAGCAGTACTTC,CASSVAWGGEQYF
.,TRBV6-6,.,TRBJ1-1,13,TGTGCCAGCAGACTTCAGGAGAACACTGAAGCTTTCTTT,CASRLQENTEAFF
.,TRBV7-2,.,TRBJ2-3,12,TGTGCCAGCAGCTCGACTACCGGTCGGCAGTATTTT,CASSSTTGRQYF
TRBD2,TRBV6-1,few,TRBJ2-3,14,TGTGCCAGCAGTACCAGATCGGGGGGGGATACGCAGTATTTT,CASSTRSGGDTQYF
TRBD1,TRBV7-2,.,TRBJ2-7,16,TGTGCCAGCAGCTCAGCGGGGACAGGGGCCTACTACGAGCAGTACTTC,CASSSAGTGAYYEQYF
TRBD1,TRBV27,few,TRBJ2-7,16,TGTGCCAGCAGTTTTAGAGAGACAGGGGGCCCTCGGGAGCAGTACTTC,CASSFRETGGPREQYF
TRBD1,TRBV6-1,.,TRBJ1-4,14,TGTGCCAGCATCCCCGGGACAGGGTTCGAAAAACTGTTTTTT,CASIPGTGFEKLFF
.,TRBV4-3,.,TRBJ2-7,18,TGCGCCAGCAGCCAAGATATCCCGTTCGGGCGGGGGACATACGAGCAGTACTTC,CASSQDIPFGRGTYEQYF
.,TRBV27,.,TRBJ2-6,13,TGTGCCAGCAGCAGCTCTGGGGCCAACGTCCTGACTTTC,CASSSSGANVLTF
TRBD2,TRBV6-6,.,TRBJ2-1,14,TGTGCCAGCGACGGGGGGGGTTGGTCCAAAGAGCAGTTCTTC,CASDGGGWSKEQFF
TRBD2,TRBV7-2,.,TRBJ2-2,16,TGTGCCAGCAGCCCGGTTAGCGGGGCGAACACCGGGGAGCTGTTTTTT,CASSPVSGANTGELFF
TRBD2,TRBV7-2,.,TRBJ2-7,15,TGTGCCAGCAGTCACACTAGCGGTTTGACGGTCGAGCAGTACTTC,CASSHTSGLTVEQYF
TRBD1,TRBV2,.,TRBJ1-5,14,TGTGCCAGCAGTGAGGGACAGGGAAGTCAGCCCCAGCATTTT,CASSEGQGSQPQHF
TRBD1,TRBV6-1,.,TRBJ1-2,13,TGTGCCAGCAGGGGGACAGGAAGCTATGGCTACACCTTC,CASRGTGSYGYTF
.,TRBV5-1,.,TRBJ2-1,13,TGCGCCAGCAGCTCGATGGGCCCCAATGAGCAGTTCTTC,CASSSMGPNEQFF
.,TRBV6-5,.,TRBJ2-3,15,TGTGCCAGCAGTTCCCGGGACACCAGCACAGATACGCAGTATTTT,CASSSRDTSTDTQYF
.,TRBV5-1,.,TRBJ2-7,15,TGCGCCAGCAGCTTGGATGACATAGTCTCCTACGAGCAGTACTTC,CASSLDDIVSYEQYF
TRBD2,TRBV7-7,once,TRBJ2-3,15,TGTGCTAGCAGCCAAGGACTGGCGGGGGGAACCAAACAGTATTTT,CASSQGLAGGTKQYF